Below, 5 T cell receptor beta chains from the same sample are listed, as sequenced in a study of T cell responses to AZD1222 COVID-19 vaccine. This table comes from immunoSEQ multiplex PCR, and its TCRdb copy is limited to in-frame clones, with some not included. The data contain 250,000 to 300,000 clones, around 93% of them seen just once; the ten biggest clones take up less than 0.65%. Specimen: peripheral blood, collected 28 days after the second AZD1222 dose. The receptors derive from an adult who received the AZD1222 COVID-19 vaccine.

The genes are TRBV6-6 and TRBJ1-5; 7 bases agree with TRBD1. V trimming: 2 bases; J trimming: 3 bases; junction bases outside the gene matches: 4. CDR3 length: 15 residues. The germline V gene encodes CDR1 MNHNY and CDR2 SVGAGI (reference sequence). The chain's CDR3 is CASSYADRANQPQHF. For the CDR3, the DNA is TGTGCCAGCAGTTACGCCGACAGGGCCAATCAGCCCCAGCATTTT.

The V gene is TRBV7-9, the J gene TRBJ1-2; no definite D call. CDR3 size: 14 residues. Between the trimmed V and J ends, which lost 4 bases and 5 bases, there was a span of 14 bases. Germline CDR1 SEHNR, CDR2 FQNEAQ (reference sequence). The CDR3, as DNA: TGTGCCAGCAGCTCCTCTAGGGTCCGGTATGGCTACACCTTC. This sequence encodes CASSSSRVRYGYTF.

V is TRBV5-1 and J is TRBJ1-1, with D unclear. V was trimmed by 4 bases and J by 3 bases, leaving 16 bases between them. The length of the CDR3 is 15 residues. Looked up from germline, CDR1 is SGHRS and CDR2 is YFSETQ. Here the CDR3 DNA reads TGCGCCAGCAGCCTTAGAACACTTAGGGACACTGAAGCTTTCTTT. Translating gives CASSLRTLRDTEAFF.

About this clone itself: Other DNA sequences from this sample encode an identical CDR3 as well. The chain has TRBV2 and TRBJ1-1; D unclear. Germline V gives CDR1 SNHLY, CDR2 FYNNEI. This CDR3 contains 12 residues. With 4 bases removed from V and 2 bases from J, the gap between germline ends came to 5 bases. In DNA, the CDR3 is TGTGCCAGCAGTGCCCAAAACACTGAAGCTTTCTTT. Protein: CASSAQNTEAFF.

This chain links TRBV9 with TRBJ1-4, with D tentatively TRBD1 (5 bases). Per the germline V gene, CDR1 is SGDLS and CDR2 is YYNGEE. The CDR3 has 17 residues. Trimming shortened V by 3 bases and J by 0 bases, and 15 bases separated the two germline ends. CDR3 bases: TGTGCCAGCAGCGCCCCTGGGGGAACGGCAACTAATGAAAAACTGTTTTTT. As protein: CASSAPGGTATNEKLFF.